These 30 T cell receptor beta chains were sequenced from one sample in a study of blood T cell repertoires in COVID-19. Sequencing was performed with immunoSEQ multiplex PCR; in TCRdb, only in-frame clones are kept and a portion is missing. The repertoire holds about 210,000 clones, about 84% seen once, with roughly 7.8% in the top ten. Sequenced sample: peripheral blood. These receptors all stem from a woman older than 75 with COVID-19, enrolled during active disease.

The rearrangement uses TRBV2 and TRBJ2-5, with a weak D call TRBD2 (6 bases). CDR3 size: 15 residues. V lost 1 base and J lost 2, with 11 bases in between. Germline CDR1 reads SNHLY; CDR2 reads FYNNEI. CDR3 loop: CASSEGRAVQETQYF. The CDR3 DNA follows: TGTGCCAGCAGTGAAGGGAGGGCAGTACAAGAGACCCAGTACTTC. Together with reference TRBV2 and TRBJ2-5, the CDR3 gives the full variable domain: EPEVTQTPSHQVTQMGQEVILRCVPISNHLYFYWYRQILGQKVEFLVSFYNNEISEKSEIFDDQFSVERPDGSNFTLKIRSTKLEDSAMYFCASSEGRAVQETQYFGPGTRLLVL.

The chain links TRBV9 to TRBJ1-6, with 9 bases matching TRBD1. Germline lookup yields CDR1 SGDLS and CDR2 YYNGEE. The CDR3 has 15 amino acids. J was trimmed by 10 bases and V by 3 bases; bases with no gene match: 8. This CDR3 is CASSAGTGIGSPLHF. The CDR3 bases are TGTGCCAGCAGCGCCGGGACAGGGATAGGGTCACCCCTCCACTTT.

The chain joins TRBV19 to TRBJ1-2, with a possible D match to TRBD1 (6 bases). V lost 7 bases and J 2 bases, leaving 26 bases between the germline ends. Germline V gene data show CDR1 as LNHDA and CDR2 as SQIVND (reference sequence). CDR3 length equals 18 residues. The CDR3 region has the DNA TGTGCCAGTATCATGACACCGACAGGTCCCTTTACCAACTATGGCTACACCTTC. Encoded protein: CASIMTPTGPFTNYGYTF.

The V call is TRBV29-1, the J call TRBJ2-3; 7 bases are a match to TRBD1. This CDR3 is built from 14 residues. Germline lookup yields CDR1 SQVTM and CDR2 ANQGSEA. V lost 7 bases to trimming and J lost 0 bases; unmatched junction nucleotides: 7. For the CDR3, the DNA is TGCAGCGGGAGACAGGGAACTAGCACAGATACGCAGTATTTT. This encodes CSGRQGTSTDTQYF.

The rearrangement joins TRBV6-5 to TRBJ1-1; 10 bases fit TRBD1. The trim removed 6 bases at V and 6 bases at J, leaving 7 bases unmatched. This CDR3 is 14 amino acids long. CDR1 is MNHEY, CDR2 SVGAGI, per germline. The CDR3 sequence: CASRTGQGSSEAFF. CDR3 sequence (DNA): TGTGCCAGCAGGACGGGACAGGGGTCTTCTGAAGCTTTCTTT.

This clone was detected a few times. This rearrangement joins TRBV3-1 (or the pseudogene TRBV3-2) to TRBJ1-1; D remains unclear. Germline V lookup: CDR1 LGHDT, CDR2 YNNKEL (reference sequence). V lost 1 base and J lost 0, with 12 bases in between. The length of the CDR3 is 16 residues. CDR3 region: CASSQGRASLNTEAFF. In nucleotides, the CDR3 is TGTGCCAGCAGCCAAGGCCGCGCAAGTCTGAACACTGAAGCTTTCTTT.

V and J are TRBV12-3 or TRBV12-4 and TRBJ1-1; maybe TRBD1 (5 bases). Trimming removed 6 bases from V and 0 bases from J, with 8 bases in between. The CDR3 is 13 amino acids. The CDR3 here is CASSRQMNTEAFF. In DNA form, the CDR3 reads TGTGCCAGCAGCAGACAGATGAACACTGAAGCTTTCTTT.

J is TRBJ1-6 and V is TRBV6-5, with D tentatively TRBD1 (5 bases). Germline V gene lookup returns CDR1 MNHEY and CDR2 SVGAGI. The germline V and J ends were trimmed by 5 bases and 11 bases, with 19 bases remaining between them. The CDR3 runs to 15 residues. Here the CDR3 DNA reads TGTGCCAGCAGTCCCCCCCAGGGTGGTCGGGCACCCCTCCACTTT. It is translated as CASSPPQGGRAPLHF.

V and J are TRBV13 and TRBJ2-3; 16 bases match TRBD2. J was trimmed by 2 bases and V by 4 bases; bases with no gene match: 9. CDR1 is PRHDT, CDR2 FYEKMQ, per germline (reference sequence). The CDR3 loop spans 19 amino acids. The CDR3 DNA reads TGTGCCAGCAGCTACCGGGGACTAGCGGGGGGGATAAACACAGATACGCAGTATTTT. This sequence encodes CASSYRGLAGGINTDTQYF. Full variable domain (remainder filled in from reference TRBV13 and TRBJ2-3): AAGVIQSPRHLIKEKRETATLKCYPIPRHDTVYWYQQGPGQDPQFLISFYEKMQSDKGSIPDRFSAQQFSDYHSELNMSSLELGDSALYFCASSYRGLAGGINTDTQYFGPGTRLTVL.

The gene calls are TRBV29-1 and TRBJ1-2; 8 positions match TRBD1. The CDR3 runs 13 residues. CDR1 SQVTM and CDR2 ANQGSEA come from the germline V gene. The junction had 7 bases not matched to a gene; V was cut back by 4 bases and J by 6 bases. The CDR3 bases are TGCAGCGTTGCGCTACAGGGGGGAAATGGCTACACCTTC. Translated: CSVALQGGNGYTF.

The V and J genes are TRBV4-2 and TRBJ2-2; possibly TRBD2 for D (5 bases). Germline CDR1 is LGHNA and CDR2 is YNFKEQ. V lost 4 bases and J lost 4, with 13 bases in between. The CDR3 runs to 15 residues. CDR3 in amino acids: CASSREGSVTGELFF. The CDR3 DNA reads as TGTGCCAGCAGCCGTGAGGGATCGGTCACCGGGGAGCTGTTTTTT.

The chain recombines TRBV5-1 with TRBJ2-7; 7 bases align to TRBD1. Germline V gene lookup returns CDR1 SGHRS and CDR2 YFSETQ. The CDR3 has 14 amino acids. With V trimmed by 6 bases and J by 4 bases, 10 bases remained unmatched. Written as DNA, the CDR3 is TGCGCCAGCACTACCACCGGGACAGAATACGAGCAGTACTTC. Residues: CASTTTGTEYEQYF.

The genes are TRBV5-1 and TRBJ1-4; TRBD1 is a possible D gene (6 bases). The V gene lost 4 bases and the J gene lost 7 bases, with 17 bases spanning the gap. From germline, CDR1 is SGHRS and CDR2 YFSETQ. This CDR3 is 15 amino acids long. CDR3 sequence: CASSPVGGRGEKLFF. For the CDR3, the DNA is TGCGCCAGCAGCCCCGTGGGGGGGCGCGGTGAAAAACTGTTTTTT.

The rearrangement links TRBV18 to TRBJ2-2; TRBD2 matches 11 bases. CDR3 size: 18 residues. Germline CDR1 KGHSH, CDR2 LQKENI. Losses at the gene ends were 6 bases for V and 0 bases for J; bases not matched to a gene: 9. The CDR3 is CASSPSLAGGANTGELFF. CDR3 DNA sequence: TGTGCCAGCTCTCCGAGCCTAGCGGGGGGTGCGAACACCGGGGAGCTGTTTTTT.

This rearrangement joins TRBV6-1 to TRBJ1-5, with D maybe TRBD1 (5 bases). The CDR3 totals 16 residues. Germline V gene data show CDR1 as MNHNS and CDR2 as SASEGT. The germline V and J ends were trimmed by 4 bases and 2 bases, with 15 bases remaining between them. The CDR3 region is CASSATRGAGNQPQHF. CDR3 DNA: TGTGCCAGCAGTGCGACTAGGGGTGCGGGCAATCAGCCCCAGCATTTT.

This chain links TRBV9 with TRBJ1-2; D is possibly TRBD1 (6 bases). V dropped 3 bases and J dropped 4 bases, with 7 bases sitting between them. The CDR3 has 12 residues. The germline gives CDR1 SGDLS, CDR2 YYNGEE. The CDR3 sequence is CASSAGVYGYTF. CDR3 DNA: TGTGCCAGCAGCGCAGGGGTCTATGGCTACACCTTC.

A remark on this clone: Compared with germline, one end of the junction differs, possibly owing to a read error. This chain connects TRBV3-1 (or the pseudogene TRBV3-2) to TRBJ1-2, with D uncertain. The CDR3 is 13 residues long. Germline lookup yields CDR1 LGHDT and CDR2 YNNKEL (reference sequence). The CDR3, as DNA: TGTGCCAGCAGCCAAGAGTGGACCCACGGGGAGGCCTTC. Residues: CASSQEWTHGEAF.

The chain recombines TRBV7-6 with TRBJ1-5; D not resolved. The V gene lost 0 bases and the J gene lost 6 bases, with 6 bases spanning the gap. The CDR3 sequence is 13 residues long. The germline gives CDR1 SGHVS, CDR2 FNYEAQ. The CDR3 protein is CASSLAGGQPQHF. The CDR3 DNA reads TGTGCCAGCAGCTTAGCAGGAGGTCAGCCCCAGCATTTT.

The rearrangement links TRBV5-1 to TRBJ2-5; D possibly corresponds to TRBD2 (6 bases). The CDR3 extends over 15 amino acids. Trimming pared 3 bases from V and 1 base from J, leaving 13 bases between. The germline V gene has CDR1 SGHRS and CDR2 YFSETQ. The CDR3 nucleotides read TGCGCCAGCAGCTCGTCCGGGACTCCCCAAGAGACCCAGTACTTC. This sequence encodes CASSSSGTPQETQYF.

This chain uses TRBV19 with TRBJ1-2; TRBD1 is a possible D gene (6 bases). CDR3 length equals 14 residues. CDR1 is LNHDA and CDR2 is SQIVND in the germline V gene (reference sequence). The ends were cut back, 3 bases at V and 4 bases at J, with 12 bases in the middle. CDR3 bases: TGTGCCAGTAGTATGGGGAAGGACAGCTATGGCTACACCTTC. It specifies CASSMGKDSYGYTF.

The chain uses TRBV7-9 and TRBJ2-3, with D possibly matching TRBD2 (5 bases). Germline lookup yields CDR1 SEHNR and CDR2 FQNEAQ (reference sequence). Trimming took off 5 bases at V and 8 bases at J, with 23 bases between the two ends. The CDR3 is 16 amino acids. CDR3 nucleotide sequence: TGTGCCAGCAGCCCCGGAGGCGTGAGGGTATCAGGTACGCAGTATTTT. Protein product: CASSPGGVRVSGTQYF.

The rearrangement links TRBV9 to TRBJ2-2; 7 bases line up with TRBD1. V dropped 2 bases and J dropped 4; count of bases not matched to a gene: 11. Germline values: CDR1 SGDLS, CDR2 YYNGEE. The CDR3 is 17 residues long. The CDR3 DNA follows: TGTGCCAGCAGCGTTGGGATGACAGGGTCCAGCACCGGGGAGCTGTTTTTT. Translation: CASSVGMTGSSTGELFF.

The J gene is TRBJ2-1, the V gene TRBV5-4, with 10 bases aligning to TRBD2. In germline, CDR1 is SGHNT, CDR2 YYREEE (reference sequence). This CDR3 is built from 15 residues. J lost 4 bases, V lost 4 bases, and 5 bases had no gene match. The CDR3, as DNA: TGTGCCAGCAGCACAAGCGGGAGGGCTTACAATGAGCAGTTCTTC. As protein: CASSTSGRAYNEQFF.

The chain joins TRBV5-1 to TRBJ1-1; possibly TRBD1 for D (5 bases). Per germline, CDR1 SGHRS and CDR2 YFSETQ. V was cut by 4 bases and J by 3 bases, with 13 bases left in between. The CDR3 runs 14 residues. CDR3 amino acids: CASSPPGTHTEAFF. The CDR3 coding sequence is TGCGCCAGCAGCCCTCCCGGGACTCACACTGAAGCTTTCTTT.

The rearrangement joins TRBV7-2 to TRBJ1-4; D gene ambiguous. The CDR3 is made up of 14 amino acids. CDR1 SGHTA and CDR2 FQGNSA come from the germline V gene. V was pared by 7 bases and J by 0 bases, with 9 bases between. CDR3: CASTSRPTNEKLFF. The CDR3 nucleotides are TGTGCCAGCACCTCGAGGCCAACTAATGAAAAACTGTTTTTT.

This rearrangement joins TRBV2 to TRBJ2-7; 8 positions agree with TRBD1. Germline-derived CDR1 and CDR2 are SNHLY and FYNNEI. The V and J ends lost 9 bases and 1 base, in that order; junction bases with no gene match: 2. The CDR3 length is 12 residues. CDR3 amino acids: CASRQGSYEQYF. CDR3 DNA sequence: TGTGCCAGTCGACAGGGGTCCTACGAGCAGTACTTC.

The table lists this clone with a few counts. This sequence joins TRBV3-1 (or the pseudogene TRBV3-2) and TRBJ1-2; D is unclear. CDR1 is LGHDT, CDR2 YNNKEL, per germline (reference sequence). The CDR3 totals 15 residues. V shed 4 bases and J shed 8 bases, with 20 bases lying between them. In nucleotides, the CDR3 is TGTGCCAGCAGCCCCCTCGCGAGTGAGGGTGAGGGCTACACCTTC. This codes for CASSPLASEGEGYTF.

This clone was detected only once. This chain joins TRBV2 and TRBJ1-2; a weak D match, TRBD1 (6 bases). From germline, CDR1 is SNHLY and CDR2 FYNNEI. Trimming took 7 bases from V and 7 from J, leaving 13 bases between them. CDR3 length equals 12 residues. The DNA of the CDR3 is TGTGCCAGCATCAGGGGACCGGGTGGCTACACCTTC. It codes for CASIRGPGGYTF.

This clone was seen more than once but under ten times. V gene TRBV7-6 combines with J gene TRBJ1-1; 7 bases are shared with TRBD1. The CDR3 is 15 residues long. Germline V gene lookup returns CDR1 SGHVS and CDR2 FNYEAQ. V gave up 5 bases and J gave up 0 bases; unmatched junction bases: 6. For the CDR3, the DNA is TGTGCCAGCAGCCCTAGGACAGGATTGAACACTGAAGCTTTCTTT. Protein sequence: CASSPRTGLNTEAFF.

The chain couples TRBV6-5 to TRBJ2-1; 7 bases map to TRBD2. Germline values: CDR1 MNHEY, CDR2 SVGAGI. With 2 bases clipped from V and 6 bases from J, the junction kept 7 bases outside the gene matches. The CDR3 consists of 15 residues. CDR3 nucleotide sequence: TGTGCCAGCAGTTACGGCGGGAGTGGTGGCAATGAGCAGTTCTTC. It encodes CASSYGGSGGNEQFF.